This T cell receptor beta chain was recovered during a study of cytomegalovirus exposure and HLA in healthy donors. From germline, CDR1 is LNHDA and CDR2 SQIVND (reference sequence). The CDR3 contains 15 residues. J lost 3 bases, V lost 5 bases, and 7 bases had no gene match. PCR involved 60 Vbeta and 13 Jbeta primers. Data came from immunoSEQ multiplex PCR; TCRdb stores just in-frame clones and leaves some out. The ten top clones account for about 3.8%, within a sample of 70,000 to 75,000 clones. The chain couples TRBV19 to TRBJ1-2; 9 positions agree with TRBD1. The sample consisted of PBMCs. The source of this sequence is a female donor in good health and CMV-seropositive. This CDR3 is CASSQEQGAYYGYTF. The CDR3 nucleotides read TGTGCCAGTAGTCAAGAACAGGGGGCTTACTATGGCTACACCTTC.